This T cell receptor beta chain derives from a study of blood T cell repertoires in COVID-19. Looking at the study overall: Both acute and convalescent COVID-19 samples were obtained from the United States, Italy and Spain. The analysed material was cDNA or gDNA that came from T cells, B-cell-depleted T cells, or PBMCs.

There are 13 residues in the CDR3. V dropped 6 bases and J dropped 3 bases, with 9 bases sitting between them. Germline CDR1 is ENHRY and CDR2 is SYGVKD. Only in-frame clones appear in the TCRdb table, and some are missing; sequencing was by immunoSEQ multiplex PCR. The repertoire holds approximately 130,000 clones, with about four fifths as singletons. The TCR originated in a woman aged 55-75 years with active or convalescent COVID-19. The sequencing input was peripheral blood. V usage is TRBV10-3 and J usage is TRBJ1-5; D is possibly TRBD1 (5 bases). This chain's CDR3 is CAISGTANQPQHF. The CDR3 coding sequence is TGTGCCATCAGCGGGACTGCCAATCAGCCCCAGCATTTT.